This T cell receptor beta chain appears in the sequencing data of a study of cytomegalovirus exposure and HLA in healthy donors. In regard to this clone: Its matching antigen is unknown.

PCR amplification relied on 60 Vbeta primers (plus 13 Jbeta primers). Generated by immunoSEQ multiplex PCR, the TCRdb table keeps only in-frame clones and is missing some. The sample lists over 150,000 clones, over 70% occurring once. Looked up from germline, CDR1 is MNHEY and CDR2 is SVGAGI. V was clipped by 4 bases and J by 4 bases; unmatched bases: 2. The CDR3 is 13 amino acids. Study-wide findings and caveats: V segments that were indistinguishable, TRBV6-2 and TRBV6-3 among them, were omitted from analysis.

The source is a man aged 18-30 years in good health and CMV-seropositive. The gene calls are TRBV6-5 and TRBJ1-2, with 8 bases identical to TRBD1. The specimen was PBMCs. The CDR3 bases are TGTGCCAGCAGTTTGGGACAGGTCTATGGCTACACCTTC. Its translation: CASSLGQVYGYTF.